This TCR beta chain was observed in a study of Graves' ophthalmopathy and Graves' hyperthyroidism. V lost 5 bases and J lost 13, with 21 bases in between. The CDR3 runs 15 residues. Germline CDR1 reads SGHVS; CDR2 reads FQNEAQ. Beta-chain TCR CDR3 regions were amplified from RNA transcripts. HTBI primers were used in a first-round RT-PCR, which preceded a second-round multiplex PCR. From the multiplex PCR reads, TCRdb called clonotypes with MiXCR, one entry per CDR3 protein. The table records about 600,000 distinct CDR3 sequences, approximately 37% of them present only once. The receptor was derived from an adult man with Graves' hyperthyroidism. Sequenced sample: peripheral blood or thyroid tissue (not recorded which). This chain connects TRBV7-8 to TRBJ1-6; D not certain. As DNA, the CDR3 is TGTGCCAGCAGCCCAATTGGCGTCCGGACGGAGCCCCTCCACTTT. It yields the protein CASSPIGVRTEPLHF.